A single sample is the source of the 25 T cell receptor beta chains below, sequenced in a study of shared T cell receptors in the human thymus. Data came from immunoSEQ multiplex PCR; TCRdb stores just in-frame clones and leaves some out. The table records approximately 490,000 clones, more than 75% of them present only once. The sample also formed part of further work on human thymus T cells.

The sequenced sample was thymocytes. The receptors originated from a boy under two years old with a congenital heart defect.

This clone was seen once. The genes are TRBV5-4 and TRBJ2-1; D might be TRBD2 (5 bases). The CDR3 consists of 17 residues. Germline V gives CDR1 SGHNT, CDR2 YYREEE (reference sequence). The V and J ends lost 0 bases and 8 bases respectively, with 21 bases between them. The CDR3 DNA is TGTGCCAGCAGCTTGGCAAAACAGCGGATGGGTTGGGATGAGCAGTTCTTC. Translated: CASSLAKQRMGWDEQFF. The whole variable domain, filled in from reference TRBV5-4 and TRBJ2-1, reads ETGVTQSPTHLIKTRGQQVTLRCSSQSGHNTVSWYQQALGQGPQFIFQYYREEENGRGNFPPRFSGLQFPNYSSELNVNALELDDSALYLCASSLAKQRMGWDEQFFGPGTRLTVL.

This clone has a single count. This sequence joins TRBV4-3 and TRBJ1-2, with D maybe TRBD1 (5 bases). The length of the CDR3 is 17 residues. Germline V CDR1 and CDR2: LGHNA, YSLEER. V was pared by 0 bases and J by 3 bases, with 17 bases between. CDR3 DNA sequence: TGCGCCAGCAGCCAAGATCCCCCCAGGGCCCGATACTATGGCTACACCTTC. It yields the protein CASSQDPPRARYYGYTF.

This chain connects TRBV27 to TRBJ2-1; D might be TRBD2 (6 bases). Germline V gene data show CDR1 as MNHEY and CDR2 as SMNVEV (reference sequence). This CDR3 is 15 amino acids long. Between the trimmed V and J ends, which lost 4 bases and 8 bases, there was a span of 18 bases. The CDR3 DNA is TGTGCCAGCAGTTCCAGGACGGGAGAGACCCATGAGCAGTTCTTC. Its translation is CASSSRTGETHEQFF.

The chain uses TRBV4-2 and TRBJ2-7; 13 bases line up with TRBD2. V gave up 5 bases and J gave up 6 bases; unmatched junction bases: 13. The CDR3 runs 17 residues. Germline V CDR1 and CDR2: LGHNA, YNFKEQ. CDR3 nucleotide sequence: TGTGCCAGCAGCTCCTCCGGGACTAGCGGGAACGGAGCCGAGCAGTACTTC. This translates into CASSSSGTSGNGAEQYF.

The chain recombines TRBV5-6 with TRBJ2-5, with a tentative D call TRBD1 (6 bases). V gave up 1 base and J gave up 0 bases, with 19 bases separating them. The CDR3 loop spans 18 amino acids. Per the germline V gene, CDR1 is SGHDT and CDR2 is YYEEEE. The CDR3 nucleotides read TGTGCCAGCAGCTTGTTGGGACACGACTGGAAGTACCAAGAGACCCAGTACTTC. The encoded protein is CASSLLGHDWKYQETQYF.

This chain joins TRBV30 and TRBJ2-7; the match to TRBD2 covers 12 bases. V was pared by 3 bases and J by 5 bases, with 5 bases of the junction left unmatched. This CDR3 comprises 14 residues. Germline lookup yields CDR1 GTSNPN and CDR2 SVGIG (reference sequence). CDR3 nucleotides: TGTGCCTGGAGGACCCGACTAGCGGGAGACGAGCAGTACTTC. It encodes CAWRTRLAGDEQYF. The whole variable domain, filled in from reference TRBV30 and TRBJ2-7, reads SQTIHQWPATLVQPVGSPLSLECTVEGTSNPNLYWYRQAAGRGLQLLFYSVGIGQISSEVPQNLSASRPQDRQFILSSKKLLLSDSGFYLCAWRTRLAGDEQYFGPGTRLTVT.

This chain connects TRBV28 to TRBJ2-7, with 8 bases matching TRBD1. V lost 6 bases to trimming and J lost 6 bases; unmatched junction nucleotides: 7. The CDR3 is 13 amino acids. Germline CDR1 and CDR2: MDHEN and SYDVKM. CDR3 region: CASSRQGMGEQYF. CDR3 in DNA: TGTGCCAGCAGCCGACAGGGGATGGGCGAGCAGTACTTC.

The CDR3 bases are TGCGCCAGCAGCTTGGGTAGGACTAGCAGAACGTACCAAGAGACCCAGTACTTC. Its translation is CASSLGRTSRTYQETQYF. This chain connects TRBV5-1 to TRBJ2-5, with 8 positions matching TRBD2. J lost 0 bases, V lost 0 bases, and 10 bases had no gene match. CDR1 is SGHRS and CDR2 is YFSETQ in the germline V gene. The CDR3 consists of 18 residues.

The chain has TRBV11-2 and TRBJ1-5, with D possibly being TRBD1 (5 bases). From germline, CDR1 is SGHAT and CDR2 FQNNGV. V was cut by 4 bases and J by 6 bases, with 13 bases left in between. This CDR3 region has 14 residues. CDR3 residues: CASSSADTGQPQHF. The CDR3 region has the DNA TGTGCCAGCAGCTCTGCGGACACGGGTCAGCCCCAGCATTTT.

The CDR3 spells CASSLGGVPGVDYGYTF. The CDR3, as DNA: TGTGCCAGCAGCTTAGGAGGGGTTCCTGGGGTAGACTATGGCTACACCTTC. The chain has TRBV5-6 and TRBJ1-2, with D tentatively TRBD1 (5 bases). This CDR3 has 17 amino acids. Trimming took 2 bases from V and 3 from J, leaving 20 bases between them. In germline, CDR1 is SGHDT, CDR2 YYEEEE.

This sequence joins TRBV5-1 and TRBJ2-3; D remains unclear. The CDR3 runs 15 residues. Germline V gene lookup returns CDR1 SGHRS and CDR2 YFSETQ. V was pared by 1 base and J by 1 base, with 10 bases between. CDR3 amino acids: CASSLSLSCTDTQYF. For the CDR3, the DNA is TGCGCCAGCAGCTTGTCCCTCTCTTGCACAGATACGCAGTATTTT.

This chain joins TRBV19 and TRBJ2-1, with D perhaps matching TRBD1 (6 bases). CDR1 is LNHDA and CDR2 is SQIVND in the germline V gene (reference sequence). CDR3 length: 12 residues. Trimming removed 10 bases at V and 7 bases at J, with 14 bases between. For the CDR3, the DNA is TGTGCCACCCTAGGTAGGGGGAATGAGCAGTTCTTC. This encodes CATLGRGNEQFF.

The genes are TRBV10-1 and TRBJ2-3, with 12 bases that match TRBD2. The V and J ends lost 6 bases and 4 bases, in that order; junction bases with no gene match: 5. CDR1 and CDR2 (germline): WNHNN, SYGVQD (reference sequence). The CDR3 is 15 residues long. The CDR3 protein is CASRATSGRADTQYF. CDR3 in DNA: TGCGCCAGCAGGGCGACTAGCGGGAGAGCAGATACGCAGTATTTT.

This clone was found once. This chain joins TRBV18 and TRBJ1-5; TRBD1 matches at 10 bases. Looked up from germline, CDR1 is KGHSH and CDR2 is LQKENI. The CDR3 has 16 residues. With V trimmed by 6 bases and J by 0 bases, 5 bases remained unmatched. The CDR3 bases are TGTGCCAGCTCCGGACAGGGGGTTTATAGCAATCAGCCCCAGCATTTT. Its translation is CASSGQGVYSNQPQHF.

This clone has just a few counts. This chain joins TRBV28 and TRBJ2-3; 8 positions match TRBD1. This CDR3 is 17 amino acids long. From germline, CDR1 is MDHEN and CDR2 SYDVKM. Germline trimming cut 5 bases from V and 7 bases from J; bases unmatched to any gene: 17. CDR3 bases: TGTGCCAGCAGTCTTCTCGACAGGGGTAGACCGACCAATACGCAGTATTTT. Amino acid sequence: CASSLLDRGRPTNTQYF.

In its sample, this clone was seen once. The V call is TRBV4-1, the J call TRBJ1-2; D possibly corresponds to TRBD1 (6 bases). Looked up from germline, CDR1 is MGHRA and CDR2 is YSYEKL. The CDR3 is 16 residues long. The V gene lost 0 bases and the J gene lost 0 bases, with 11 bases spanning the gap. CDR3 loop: CASSQDLGGPNYGYTF. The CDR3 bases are TGCGCCAGCAGCCAAGATTTGGGGGGGCCTAACTATGGCTACACCTTC.

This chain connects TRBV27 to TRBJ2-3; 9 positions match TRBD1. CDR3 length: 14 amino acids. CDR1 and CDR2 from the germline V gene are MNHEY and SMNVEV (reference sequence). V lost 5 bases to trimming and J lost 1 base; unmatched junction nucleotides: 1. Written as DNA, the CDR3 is TGTGCCAGCAGTACAGGGGGCTGCACAGATACGCAGTATTTT. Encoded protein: CASSTGGCTDTQYF.

This CDR3 is CAWSPPTSGSGIGELFF. In nucleotides, the CDR3 is TGTGCCTGGAGTCCTCCAACTAGCGGGAGCGGTATCGGGGAGCTGTTTTTT. The chain combines TRBV30 with TRBJ2-2; 11 bases match TRBD2. V was pared by 2 bases and J by 7 bases, with 12 bases of the junction left unmatched. The CDR3 consists of 17 residues. The germline gives CDR1 GTSNPN, CDR2 SVGIG (reference sequence).

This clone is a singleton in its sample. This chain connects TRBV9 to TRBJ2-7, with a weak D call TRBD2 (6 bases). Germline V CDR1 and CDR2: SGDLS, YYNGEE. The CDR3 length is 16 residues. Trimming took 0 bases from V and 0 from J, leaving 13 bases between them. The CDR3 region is CASSVGGGGGSYEQYF. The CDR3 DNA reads TGTGCCAGCAGCGTAGGTGGGGGAGGAGGCTCCTACGAGCAGTACTTC.

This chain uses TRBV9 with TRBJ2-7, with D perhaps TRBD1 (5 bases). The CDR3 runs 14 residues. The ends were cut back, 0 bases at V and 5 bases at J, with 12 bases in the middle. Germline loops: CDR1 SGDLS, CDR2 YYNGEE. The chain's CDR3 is CASSVDVRVHEQYF. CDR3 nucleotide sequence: TGTGCCAGCAGCGTAGACGTCAGGGTCCACGAGCAGTACTTC. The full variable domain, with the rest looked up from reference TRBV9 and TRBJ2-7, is DSGVTQTPKHLITATGQRVTLRCSPRSGDLSVYWYQQSLDQGLQFLIQYYNGEERAKGNILERFSAQQFPDLHSELNLSSLELGDSALYFCASSVDVRVHEQYFGPGTRLTVT.

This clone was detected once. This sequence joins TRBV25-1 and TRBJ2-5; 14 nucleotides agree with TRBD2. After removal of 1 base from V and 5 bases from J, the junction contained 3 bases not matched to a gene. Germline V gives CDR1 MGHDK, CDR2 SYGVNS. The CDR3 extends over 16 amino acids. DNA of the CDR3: TGTGCCAGCAGTGAATGGACTAGCGGGAGGAGGGAGACCCAGTACTTC. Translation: CASSEWTSGRRETQYF.

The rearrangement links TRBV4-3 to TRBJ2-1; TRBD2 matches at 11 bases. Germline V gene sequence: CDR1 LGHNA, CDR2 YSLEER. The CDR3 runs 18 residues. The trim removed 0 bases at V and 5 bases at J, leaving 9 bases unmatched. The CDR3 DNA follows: TGCGCCAGCAGCCAAGATCAACTAGCGGGAGTATTCCACAATGAGCAGTTCTTC. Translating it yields CASSQDQLAGVFHNEQFF.

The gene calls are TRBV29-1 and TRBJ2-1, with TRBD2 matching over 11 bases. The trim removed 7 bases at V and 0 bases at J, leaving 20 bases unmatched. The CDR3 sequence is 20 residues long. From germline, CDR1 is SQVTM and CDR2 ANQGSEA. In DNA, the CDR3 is TGCAGCGCAAAATCGGCGGGGACTAGCGGACGAACCCACTCCTACAATGAGCAGTTCTTC. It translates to CSAKSAGTSGRTHSYNEQFF.

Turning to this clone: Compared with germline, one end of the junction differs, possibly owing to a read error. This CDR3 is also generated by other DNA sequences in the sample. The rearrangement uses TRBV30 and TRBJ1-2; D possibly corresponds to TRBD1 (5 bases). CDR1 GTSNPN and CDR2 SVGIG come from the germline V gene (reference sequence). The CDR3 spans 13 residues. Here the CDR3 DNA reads TGTGCCTGGAGTGGCGGGGGTCACTATGGCTATACCTTC. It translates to CAWSGGGHYGYTF. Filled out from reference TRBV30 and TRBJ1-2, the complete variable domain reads SQTIHQWPATLVQPVGSPLSLECTVEGTSNPNLYWYRQAAGRGLQLLFYSVGIGQISSEVPQNLSASRPQDRQFILSSKKLLLSDSGFYLCAWSGGGHYGYTFGSGTRLTVV.

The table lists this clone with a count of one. CDR3: CASSRDRGLETQYF. DNA of the CDR3: TGTGCCAGCAGCCGGGACAGGGGGCTGGAGACCCAGTACTTC. J is TRBJ2-5 and V is TRBV11-2; 12 positions match TRBD1. This CDR3 has 14 amino acids. The V and J ends lost 5 bases and 5 bases, in that order; junction bases with no gene match: 3. Germline loops: CDR1 SGHAT, CDR2 FQNNGV.